Here is one T cell receptor (beta chain) with its context. What it binds is not known. Diagnosis relied on clinical symptoms, serum thyroxine and TRAb, thyroid ultrasound and orbital computed tomography. The data were taken from a study of T cells in Graves' hyperthyroidism and ophthalmopathy. The germline V gene has CDR1 LGHNA and CDR2 YNFKEQ. There are 16 residues in the CDR3. V was pared by 5 bases and J by 6 bases, with 19 bases between. From RNA transcripts, TCR beta CDR3 regions were amplified. First-round RT-PCR with HTBI primers amplified the TCR CDR3 region. TCRdb ran MiXCR on the multiplex PCR reads and lists one entry per CDR3 protein. The sample consists of hundreds of thousands of distinct CDR3 sequences, about a fifth of them appearing once. Findings of the study overall: From stable hyperthyroidism, ophthalmopathy was set apart by a 13 V-J model.

The chain has TRBV4-2 and TRBJ1-4; a possible D gene is TRBD1 (6 bases). The clonotype originates from a man aged 25-45 years with Graves' ophthalmopathy. The specimen sequenced was blood. The CDR3 region is CASSAVTQGRDEKLFF. CDR3 nucleotides: TGTGCCAGCAGCGCTGTGACACAGGGCCGCGATGAAAAACTGTTTTTT.